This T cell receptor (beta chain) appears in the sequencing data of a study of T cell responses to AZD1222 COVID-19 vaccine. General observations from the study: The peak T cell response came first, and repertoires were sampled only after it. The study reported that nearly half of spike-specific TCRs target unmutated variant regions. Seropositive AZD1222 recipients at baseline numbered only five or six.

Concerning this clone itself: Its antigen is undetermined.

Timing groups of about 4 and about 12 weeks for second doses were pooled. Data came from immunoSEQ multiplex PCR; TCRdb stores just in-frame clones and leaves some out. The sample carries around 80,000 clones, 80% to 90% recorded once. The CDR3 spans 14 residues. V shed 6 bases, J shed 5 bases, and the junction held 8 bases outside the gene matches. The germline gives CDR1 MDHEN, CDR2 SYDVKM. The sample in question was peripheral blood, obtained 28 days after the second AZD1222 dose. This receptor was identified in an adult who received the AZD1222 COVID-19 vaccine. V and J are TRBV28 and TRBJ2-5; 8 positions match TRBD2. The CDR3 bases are TGTGCCAGCAGCCTAACGGGGGGGATCGAGACCCAGTACTTC. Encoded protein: CASSLTGGIETQYF. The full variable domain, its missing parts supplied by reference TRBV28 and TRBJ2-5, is DVKVTQSSRYLVKRTGEKVFLECVQDMDHENMFWYRQDPGLGLRLIYFSYDVKMKEKGDIPEGYSVSREKKERFSLILESASTNQTSMYLCASSLTGGIETQYFGPGTRLLVL.